Listed below are T cell receptor beta chains from one sample, sequenced in a study of blood T cells in healthy people across ages. TCRdb re-called the 5' RACE reads through MiXCR, storing one row per CDR3 protein. The sample includes some 1,800,000 distinct CDR3 sequences, roughly 43% of them seen just once. The specimen sequenced was blood. These receptors all come from a human donor in good health. The CDR3 runs from the conserved cysteine through the conserved F or W. The order of the fields is D gene, J gene, clone size, V gene, CDR3 DNA, CDR3 protein. The D gene is left open where the match is weak. For some rows the clone size is stated as once, few or many, or as a class when expanded; others skip it.

TRBD2	TRBJ2-1	few	TRBV4-3	TGCGCCAGCAGCCAAGATCTTGCGGGGGACTCCTACAATGAGCAGTTCTTC	CASSQDLAGDSYNEQFF
NA	TRBJ2-7	NA	TRBV29-1	TGCAGCGGGACGGCCACACCGTCGGGCGAGCAGTACTTC	CSGTATPSGEQYF
NA	TRBJ2-7	few	TRBV7-2	TGTGCCAGCAGCTTAGGTGTGGCAGTCGCCTACGAGCAGTACTTC	CASSLGVAVAYEQYF
NA	TRBJ1-1	few	TRBV5-1	TGCGCCAGCGGAGATGGGGCTCGGGGCAACACTGAAGCTTTCTTT	CASGDGARGNTEAFF
TRBD1	TRBJ1-1	NA	TRBV20-1	TGCAGTGTACACAGGGGAAGGGGCACTGAAGCTTTCTTT	CSVHRGRGTEAFF
NA	TRBJ2-5	NA	TRBV5-6	TGTGCCAGCAGCTTGGTGGACACCCAAGAGACCCAGTACTTC	CASSLVDTQETQYF
NA	TRBJ1-1	NA	TRBV10-3	TGTGCCATCAGTGGCGGTACCGCTGAAGCTTTCTTT	CAISGGTAEAFF
NA	TRBJ2-3	NA	TRBV20-1	TGCAGTGCCGGAGGATACTACACAGATACGCAGTATTTT	CSAGGYYTDTQYF
NA	TRBJ2-5	few	TRBV7-2	TGTGCCAGCAGCTTTGGGCAGCCGCTACAAGAGACCCAGTACTTC	CASSFGQPLQETQYF
NA	TRBJ2-1	many	TRBV25-1	TGTGCCAGCAGTGACACCCCCAGTGAGCAGTTCTTC	CASSDTPSEQFF